This T cell receptor (beta chain) was identified in a study of cytomegalovirus exposure and HLA in healthy donors. The wider study: Assignment to the Caucasian-associated ancestry cluster applied to approximately 79% of the approximately 420 genotyped donors. General study results and limits: Accurate HLA-A and HLA-B prediction from TCR beta sequences was reported for most subjects. While the bulk of TCR sequences proved rare, some public TCRs turned up in many donors.

The CDR3 is 15 amino acids. In germline, CDR1 is SGHRS, CDR2 YFSETQ. V lost 5 bases and J lost 2, with 17 bases in between. The primer mix had 60 Vbeta and 13 Jbeta primers. Per the original data handling: It was a later analysis that counted 79 million or so unique TCR beta chains, of which some 9.9 million were shared. The repertoire was sequenced with immunoSEQ multiplex PCR; TCRdb's copy has only in-frame clones and lacks some. The DNA was the basis for D and trimming; V, J and clone size are from that table. This table holds about 100,000 clones, around 80% found once. Of note for this clone: Its specificity is not known.

Specimen: PBMCs. The origin of this receptor is a woman in her late teens or twenties in good health and CMV-seronegative. The V gene is TRBV5-1, the J gene TRBJ2-7; D is possibly TRBD2 (7 bases). CDR3 sequence reads: CASSSRGGETYEQYF. In nucleotides, the CDR3 is TGCGCCAGCAGTTCCCGCGGGGGCGAAACCTACGAGCAGTACTTC.